The 19 T cell receptor beta chains in this list originate from one sample, sequenced in a study of blood T cell repertoires in COVID-19. The assay was immunoSEQ multiplex PCR, and TCRdb's table has in-frame clones only and misses some. The sample holds 150,000 to 200,000 clones, 65% to 85% seen once. The sequenced material came from peripheral blood. The receptors stem from a man aged 55 to 70 with active or convalescent COVID-19.

This chain links TRBV28 with TRBJ2-3, with 8 bases identical to TRBD2. This CDR3 is built from 15 residues. CDR1 MDHEN and CDR2 SYDVKM come from the germline V gene. Trimming at V came to 3 bases and at J to 0 bases, leaving 2 bases not matched to a gene. The CDR3 here is CASSFQRESTDTQYF. The DNA for the CDR3 is TGTGCCAGCAGTTTTCAGCGGGAGAGCACAGATACGCAGTATTTT.

The chain employs TRBV5-1 and TRBJ2-1; TRBD2 matches at 10 bases. The CDR3 is 15 amino acids. Germline CDR1 and CDR2: SGHRS and YFSETQ. V dropped 5 bases and J dropped 1; count of bases not matched to a gene: 3. The DNA for the CDR3 is TGCGCCAGCAGTCCGGGACTAGCGTCCTACAATGAGCAGTTCTTC. Residues: CASSPGLASYNEQFF.

The chain couples TRBV21-1 to TRBJ2-3; TRBD2 reflects the table's D call only, with no check against the DNA. TRBV21-1 is described as a pseudogene. This CDR3 contains 20 residues. The CDR3 DNA sequence: TGTGCCAGCAGCAAAGGATGGGGACTAGCGGGAAGGGGAGGCACAGATACGCAGTATTTT. This encodes CASSKGWGLAGRGGTDTQYF.

The V and J genes are TRBV28 and TRBJ1-1, with 8 bases lining up with TRBD1. After removal of 3 bases from V and 5 bases from J, the junction contained 5 bases not matched to a gene. The CDR3 runs 14 residues. Germline CDR1 and CDR2: MDHEN and SYDVKM. CDR3 sequence: CASSFSGGRTEAFF. In DNA form, the CDR3 reads TGTGCCAGCAGTTTTTCAGGGGGCAGGACTGAAGCTTTCTTT.

The V call is TRBV12-3 or TRBV12-4, the J call TRBJ1-1; 8 positions match TRBD1. The junction had 1 base not matched to a gene; V was cut back by 5 bases and J by 8 bases. This CDR3 comprises 11 residues. Here the CDR3 reads CASSGDREAFF. CDR3 bases: TGTGCCAGCAGTGGGGACAGGGAAGCTTTCTTT.

V usage is TRBV6-5 and J usage is TRBJ1-1; D is unresolved. The CDR3 runs 14 residues. CDR1 is MNHEY and CDR2 is SVGAGI in the germline V gene. Trimming removed 7 bases at V and 4 bases at J, with 16 bases between. The CDR3 sequence: CASIQRPAGTEAFF. The CDR3 nucleotides read TGTGCCAGCATACAACGTCCAGCGGGCACTGAAGCTTTCTTT.

This sequence joins TRBV3-1 (or the pseudogene TRBV3-2) and TRBJ2-4; 16 positions agree with TRBD2. The V gene end was trimmed by 0 bases and the J gene end by 5 bases; junction bases not matched to a gene: 7. Germline V gives CDR1 LGHDT, CDR2 YNNKEL (reference sequence). CDR3 length: 19 residues. The CDR3 is CASSQEGGLAGGYENIQYF. CDR3 in DNA: TGTGCCAGCAGCCAAGAGGGGGGACTAGCGGGAGGGTATGAAAACATTCAGTACTTC.

V and J are TRBV5-5 and TRBJ2-1; 9 bases are a match to TRBD2. The CDR3 length is 16 residues. Losses at the gene ends were 4 bases for V and 0 bases for J; bases not matched to a gene: 5. Germline CDR1 reads SGHKS; CDR2 reads YYEKEE (reference sequence). The CDR3 region has the DNA TGTGCCAGCAGCAAGACTAGCGGAAACTCCTACAATGAGCAGTTCTTC. Its protein product is CASSKTSGNSYNEQFF.

The chain joins TRBV3-1 (or the pseudogene TRBV3-2) to TRBJ2-7, with 9 nucleotides matching TRBD1. The J segment lost 6 bases and the V segment lost 3 bases, leaving 9 bases of the junction unmatched. This CDR3 has 15 amino acids. Germline lookup yields CDR1 LGHDT and CDR2 YNNKEL (reference sequence). The CDR3 coding sequence is TGTGCCAGCAGCCATACCGGGACAGGGCTCTCCGAGCAGTACTTC. This gives the protein CASSHTGTGLSEQYF.

The table lists this clone with many counts. CDR3 loop: CASSLMQGMYGYTF. The DNA for the CDR3 is TGTGCCAGCAGCTTAATGCAGGGGATGTATGGCTACACCTTC. The chain carries TRBV7-2 and TRBJ1-2, with D maybe TRBD1 (6 bases). Germline V lookup: CDR1 SGHTA, CDR2 FQGNSA. The V and J ends lost 2 bases and 5 bases respectively, with 12 bases between them. This CDR3 region has 14 residues.

This chain connects TRBV11-2 to TRBJ2-1; 8 bases are a match to TRBD1. The CDR3 totals 16 residues. Trimming cost V 5 bases and J 9 bases; bases outside gene matches: 15. The germline V gene encodes CDR1 SGHAT and CDR2 FQNNGV. The CDR3: CASSPRRGTGGSEQFF. The CDR3 nucleotides are TGTGCCAGCAGCCCACGAAGGGGTACAGGGGGGAGTGAGCAGTTCTTC.

The chain carries TRBV6-6 and TRBJ2-5; 8 bases agree with TRBD1. This CDR3 has 15 residues. V trimming: 4 bases; J trimming: 5 bases; junction bases outside the gene matches: 9. Germline V gene sequence: CDR1 MNHNY, CDR2 SVGAGI (reference sequence). DNA of the CDR3: TGTGCCAGCAGTTCCTTGGACAGGGAAGGGGAGACCCAGTACTTC. Translation gives CASSSLDREGETQYF.

This chain links TRBV9 with TRBJ1-4; 9 bases are shared with TRBD1. CDR1 SGDLS and CDR2 YYNGEE come from the germline V gene. The CDR3 is 15 residues long. The ends lost 1 base at V and 6 bases at J; junction bases unmatched: 4. CDR3 in amino acids: CASSVLGTGHEKLFF. In DNA, the CDR3 is TGTGCCAGCAGCGTATTGGGGACAGGGCATGAAAAACTGTTTTTT.

The V call is TRBV6-5, the J call TRBJ2-2; a possible D gene is TRBD2 (7 bases). Germline V gene data show CDR1 as MNHEY and CDR2 as SVGAGI. The V and J ends lost 6 bases and 0 bases respectively, with 11 bases between them. This CDR3 is built from 15 residues. This chain's CDR3 is CASSREGANTGELFF. DNA for the CDR3: TGTGCCAGCAGCAGGGAGGGGGCGAACACCGGGGAGCTGTTTTTT.

This chain connects TRBV7-2 to TRBJ2-2; TRBD1 matches at 8 bases. With V trimmed by 2 bases and J by 4 bases, 3 bases remained unmatched. CDR1 is SGHTA, CDR2 FQGNSA, per germline. CDR3 size: 15 residues. CDR3 region: CASSLPRGRTGELFF. DNA of the CDR3: TGTGCCAGCAGCTTACCCAGGGGGCGCACCGGGGAGCTGTTTTTT.

The CDR3 reads CASSRTEETKETQYF. The CDR3 DNA is TGTGCCAGTAGTAGGACAGAGGAGACCAAAGAGACCCAGTACTTC. The genes are TRBV19 and TRBJ2-5; weak D call: TRBD1 (6 bases). Germline V lookup: CDR1 LNHDA, CDR2 SQIVND (reference sequence). CDR3 length: 15 residues. Trimming removed 4 bases at V and 3 bases at J, with 15 bases between. Full variable domain (missing parts from reference TRBV19 and TRBJ2-5): DGGITQSPKYLFRKEGQNVTLSCEQNLNHDAMYWYRQDPGQGLRLIYYSQIVNDFQKGDIAEGYSVSREKKESFPLTVTSAQKNPTAFYLCASSRTEETKETQYFGPGTRLLVL.

The gene calls are TRBV19 and TRBJ1-1; D gene uncertain. Trimming pared 6 bases from V and 0 bases from J, leaving 5 bases between. The germline V gene has CDR1 LNHDA and CDR2 SQIVND (reference sequence). This CDR3 is built from 12 residues. CDR3: CASRGLNTEAFF. CDR3 bases: TGTGCCAGTAGGGGCTTGAACACTGAAGCTTTCTTT. Full variable domain (outside the CDR3, taken from reference TRBV19 and TRBJ1-1): DGGITQSPKYLFRKEGQNVTLSCEQNLNHDAMYWYRQDPGQGLRLIYYSQIVNDFQKGDIAEGYSVSREKKESFPLTVTSAQKNPTAFYLCASRGLNTEAFFGQGTRLTVV.

V and J are TRBV3-1 (or the pseudogene TRBV3-2) and TRBJ2-5; 8 bases fit TRBD2. The V segment lost 3 bases and the J segment 5 bases; nucleotides outside the gene matches: 8. CDR1 LGHDT and CDR2 YNNKEL come from the germline V gene (reference sequence). The CDR3 is 15 amino acids. DNA for the CDR3: TGTGCCAGCAGCCATGGGCGGGGGGCGCGGGAGACCCAGTACTTC. Its protein is CASSHGRGARETQYF.

This rearrangement joins TRBV2 to TRBJ2-2, with 9 bases aligning to TRBD1. Trimming cost V 6 bases and J 4 bases; bases outside gene matches: 6. Germline loops: CDR1 SNHLY, CDR2 FYNNEI. This CDR3 spans 15 amino acids. The CDR3 region is CASSRTGVSTGELFF. The CDR3 nucleotides read TGTGCCAGCAGCCGGACAGGGGTGAGCACCGGGGAGCTGTTTTTT. Together with reference TRBV2 and TRBJ2-2, the CDR3 gives the full variable domain: EPEVTQTPSHQVTQMGQEVILRCVPISNHLYFYWYRQILGQKVEFLVSFYNNEISEKSEIFDDQFSVERPDGSNFTLKIRSTKLEDSAMYFCASSRTGVSTGELFFGEGSRLTVL.